The 9 T cell receptor beta chains presented below share a single source sample, sequenced in a study of glioma-infiltrating T cells after dendritic cell vaccination. Libraries were prepared by immunoSEQ multiplex PCR; TCRdb keeps only in-frame clonotypes and omits some of them. The sample comprises approximately 82,000 clones, about 87% of which are singletons, and approximately 3.2% rests with the top ten. Sequencing used blood, obtained before dendritic cell vaccination. The origin of the receptors is a human donor with glioblastoma.

The rearrangement joins TRBV10-3 to TRBJ1-1; tentatively, D is TRBD1 (5 bases). Germline V gene data show CDR1 as ENHRY and CDR2 as SYGVKD. The CDR3 contains 14 residues. V shed 0 bases and J shed 0 bases, with 5 bases lying between them. CDR3 protein: CAISESTVNTEAFF. The CDR3, as DNA: TGTGCCATCAGTGAGTCGACAGTGAACACTGAAGCTTTCTTT.

The rearrangement joins TRBV9 to TRBJ2-7, with D possibly TRBD1 on 6 matching bases. V was trimmed by 5 bases and J by 3 bases, leaving 21 bases between them. The CDR3 is 16 amino acids. Per germline, CDR1 SGDLS and CDR2 YYNGEE. The CDR3 DNA reads as TGTGCCAGCAGTATGGGGGCTAGCCCAAAAATCTACGAGCAGTACTTC. Amino acid sequence: CASSMGASPKIYEQYF.

The genes are TRBV7-6 and TRBJ1-4; D not certain. Deletions cut 6 bases from V and 10 bases from J, with 12 bases between. CDR1 is SGHVS, CDR2 FNYEAQ, per germline. The CDR3 sequence is 12 residues long. CDR3: CASSLPEGKLFF. DNA for the CDR3: TGTGCCAGCAGTTTGCCGGAGGGAAAACTGTTTTTT.

The rearrangement uses TRBV7-8 and TRBJ2-4; 7 bases fit TRBD1. The ends lost 1 base at V and 6 bases at J; junction bases unmatched: 6. Germline V CDR1 and CDR2: SGHVS, FQNEAQ. The CDR3 loop spans 15 amino acids. CDR3 residues: CASSLELRGRNIQYF. CDR3 coding DNA: TGTGCCAGCAGCTTAGAACTCAGGGGGAGAAACATTCAGTACTTC.

This clone was seen just once. Without the conserved terminal phenylalanine or tryptophan, this CDR3 likely stems from a read error. No DNA is shown, since the ends of the CDR3 on it are uncertain; the CDR3 is the one TCRdb lists. The chain carries TRBV5-6 and TRBJ1-4. The CDR3 sequence runs 13 residues, both termini included. The V gene's germline CDR1 is SGHDT and CDR2 YYEEEE. The CDR3 sequence is CASSLHNLGGLEI.

The V call is TRBV5-1, the J call TRBJ2-7, with 7 bases fitting TRBD2. V trimming: 3 bases; J trimming: 3 bases; junction bases outside the gene matches: 15. In germline, CDR1 is SGHRS, CDR2 YFSETQ. The length of the CDR3 is 17 residues. DNA of the CDR3: TGCGCCAGCAGCTCAGCCGGCCTAGCGGCCAGCCACTACGAGCAGTACTTC. Translation: CASSSAGLAASHYEQYF.

CDR3 DNA sequence: TGCGCCAGCAGCTTTAGGACAGGGGGCACAGATACGCAGTATTTT. Translating it yields CASSFRTGGTDTQYF. V usage is TRBV5-1 and J usage is TRBJ2-3; 9 nucleotides match TRBD1. The CDR3 is made up of 15 amino acids. The trim removed 2 bases at V and 1 base at J, leaving 2 bases unmatched. Germline-derived CDR1 and CDR2 are SGHRS and YFSETQ.

This chain joins TRBV5-1 and TRBJ2-3; D ambiguous. The germline V gene encodes CDR1 SGHRS and CDR2 YFSETQ. There are 14 residues in the CDR3. Trimming cost V 0 bases and J 5 bases, with 10 bases left between them. The CDR3 sequence: CASSLEAKRDTQYF. In DNA form, the CDR3 reads TGCGCCAGCAGCTTGGAAGCGAAACGAGATACGCAGTATTTT.

The chain is built from TRBV30 and TRBJ2-2; 11 bases agree with TRBD2. CDR3 length: 17 residues. The J segment lost 5 bases and the V segment lost 2 bases, leaving 10 bases of the junction unmatched. Germline CDR1 GTSNPN, CDR2 SVGIG (reference sequence). The CDR3 DNA reads as TGTGCCTGGAGTTCTATAGCGGGGGGGCCTCGGACCGGGGAGCTGTTTTTT. Amino acid sequence: CAWSSIAGGPRTGELFF.